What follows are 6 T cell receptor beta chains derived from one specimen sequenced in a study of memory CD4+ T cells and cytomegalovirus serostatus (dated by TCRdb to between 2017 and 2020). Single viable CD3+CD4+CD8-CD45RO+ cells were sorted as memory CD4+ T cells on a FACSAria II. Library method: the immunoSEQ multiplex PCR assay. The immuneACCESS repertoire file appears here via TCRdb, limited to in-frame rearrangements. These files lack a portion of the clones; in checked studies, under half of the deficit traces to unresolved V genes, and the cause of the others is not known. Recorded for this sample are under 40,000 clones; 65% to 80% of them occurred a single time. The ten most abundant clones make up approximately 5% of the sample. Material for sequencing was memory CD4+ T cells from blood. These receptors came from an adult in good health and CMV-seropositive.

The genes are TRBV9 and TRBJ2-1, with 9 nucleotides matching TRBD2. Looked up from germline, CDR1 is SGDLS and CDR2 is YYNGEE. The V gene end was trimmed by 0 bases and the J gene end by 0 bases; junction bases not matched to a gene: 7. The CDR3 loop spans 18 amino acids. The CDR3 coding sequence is TGTGCCAGCAGCGTAGCTGGGGCAGCGGGGGGCTCCTACAATGAGCAGTTCTTC. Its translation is CASSVAGAAGGSYNEQFF.

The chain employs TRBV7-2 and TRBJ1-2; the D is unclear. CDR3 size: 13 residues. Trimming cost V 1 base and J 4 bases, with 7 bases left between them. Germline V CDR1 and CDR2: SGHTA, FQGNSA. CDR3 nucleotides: TGTGCCAGCAGCTTAGGGAGGATCTATGGCTACACCTTC. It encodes CASSLGRIYGYTF.

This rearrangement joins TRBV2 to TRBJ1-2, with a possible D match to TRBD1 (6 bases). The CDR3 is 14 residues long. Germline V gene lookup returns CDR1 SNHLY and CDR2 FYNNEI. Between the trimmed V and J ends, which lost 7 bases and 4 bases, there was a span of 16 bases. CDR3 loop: CASTLRGSGYGYTF. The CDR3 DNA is TGTGCCAGCACCTTAAGGGGGAGCGGCTATGGCTACACCTTC.

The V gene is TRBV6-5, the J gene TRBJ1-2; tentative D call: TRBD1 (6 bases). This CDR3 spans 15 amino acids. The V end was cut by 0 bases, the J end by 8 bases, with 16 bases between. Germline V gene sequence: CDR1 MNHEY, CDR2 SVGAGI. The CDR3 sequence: CASSYSEQGRGGYTF. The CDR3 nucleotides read TGTGCCAGCAGTTACTCAGAACAGGGTAGAGGAGGCTACACCTTC.

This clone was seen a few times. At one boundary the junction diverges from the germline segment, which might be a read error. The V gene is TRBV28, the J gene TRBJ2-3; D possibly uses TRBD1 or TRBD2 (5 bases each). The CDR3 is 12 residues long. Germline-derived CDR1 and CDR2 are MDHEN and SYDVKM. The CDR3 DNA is TGTGCCAGCAGCCTCCCGGGACCTAACAGGAATTTT. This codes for CASSLPGPNRNF.

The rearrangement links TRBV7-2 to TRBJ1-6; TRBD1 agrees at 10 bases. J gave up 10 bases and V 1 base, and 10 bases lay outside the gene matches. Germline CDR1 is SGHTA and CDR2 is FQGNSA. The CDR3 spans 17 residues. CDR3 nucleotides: TGTGCCAGCAGCTTAGTAGGGACAGGGGATCTCGACTCACCCCTCCACTTT. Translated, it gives CASSLVGTGDLDSPLHF.